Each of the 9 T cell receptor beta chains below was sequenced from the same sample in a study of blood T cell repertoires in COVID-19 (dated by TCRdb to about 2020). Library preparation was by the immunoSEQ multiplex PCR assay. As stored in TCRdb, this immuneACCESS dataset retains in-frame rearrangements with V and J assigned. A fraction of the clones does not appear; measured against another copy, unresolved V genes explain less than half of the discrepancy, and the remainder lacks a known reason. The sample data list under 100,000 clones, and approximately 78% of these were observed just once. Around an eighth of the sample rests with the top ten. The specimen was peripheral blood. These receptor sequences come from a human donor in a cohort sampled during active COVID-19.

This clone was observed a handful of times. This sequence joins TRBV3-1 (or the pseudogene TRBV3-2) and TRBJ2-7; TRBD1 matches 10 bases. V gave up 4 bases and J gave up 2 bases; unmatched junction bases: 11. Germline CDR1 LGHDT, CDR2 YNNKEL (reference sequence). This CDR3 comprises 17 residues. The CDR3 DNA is TGTGCCAGCAGCCCCGGAACCGGGACAGGGGACCCCTACGAGCAGTACTTC. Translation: CASSPGTGTGDPYEQYF.

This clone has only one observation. CDR3 sequence: CASSQRQGRSNQPQHF. As DNA, the CDR3 is TGTGCCAGCTCACAAAGACAGGGCCGGAGCAATCAGCCCCAGCATTTT. The V call is TRBV18, the J call TRBJ1-5; 7 bases are a match to TRBD1. Germline CDR1 KGHSH, CDR2 LQKENI. This CDR3 spans 16 amino acids. V lost 4 bases and J lost 1; bases outside the gene matches: 7. Combining the CDR3 with reference TRBV18 and TRBJ1-5 gives the whole variable domain NAGVMQNPRHLVRRRGQEARLRCSPMKGHSHVYWYRQLPEEGLKFMVYLQKENIIDESGMPKERFSAEFPKEGPSILRIQQVVRGDSAAYFCASSQRQGRSNQPQHFGDGTRLSIL.

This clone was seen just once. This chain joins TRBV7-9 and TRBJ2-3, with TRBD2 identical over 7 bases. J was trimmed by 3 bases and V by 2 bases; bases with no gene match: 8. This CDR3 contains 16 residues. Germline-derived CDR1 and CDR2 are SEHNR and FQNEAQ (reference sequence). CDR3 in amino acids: CASSLSPGTTTDTQYF. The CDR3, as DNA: TGTGCCAGCAGCTTATCCCCCGGGACTACGACAGATACGCAGTATTTT.

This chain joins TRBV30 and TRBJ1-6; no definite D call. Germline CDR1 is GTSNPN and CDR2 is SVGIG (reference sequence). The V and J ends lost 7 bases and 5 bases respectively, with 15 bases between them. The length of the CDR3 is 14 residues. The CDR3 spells CALRRIGDNSPLHF. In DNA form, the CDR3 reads TGTGCCTTACGGAGAATCGGCGATAATTCACCCCTCCACTTT.

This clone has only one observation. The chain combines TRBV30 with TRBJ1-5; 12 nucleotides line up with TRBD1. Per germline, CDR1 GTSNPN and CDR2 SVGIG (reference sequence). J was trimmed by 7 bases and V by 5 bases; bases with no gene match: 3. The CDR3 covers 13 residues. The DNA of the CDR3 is TGTGCCTGGGGGACAGGGGGCAGGCAGCCCCAGCATTTT. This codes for CAWGTGGRQPQHF.

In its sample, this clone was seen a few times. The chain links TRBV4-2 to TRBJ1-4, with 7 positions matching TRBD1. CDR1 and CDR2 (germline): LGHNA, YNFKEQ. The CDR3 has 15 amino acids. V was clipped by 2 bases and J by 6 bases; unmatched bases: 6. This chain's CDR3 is CASSQLTGLDEKLFF. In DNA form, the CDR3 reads TGTGCCAGCAGCCAACTGACAGGGTTGGATGAAAAACTGTTTTTT.

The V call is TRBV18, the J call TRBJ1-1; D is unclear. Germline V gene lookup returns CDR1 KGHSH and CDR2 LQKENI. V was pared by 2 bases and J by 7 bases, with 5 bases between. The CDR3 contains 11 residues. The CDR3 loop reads CASSPGLEAFF. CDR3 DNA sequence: TGTGCCAGCTCACCAGGGCTTGAAGCTTTCTTT. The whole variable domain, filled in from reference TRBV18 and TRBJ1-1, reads NAGVMQNPRHLVRRRGQEARLRCSPMKGHSHVYWYRQLPEEGLKFMVYLQKENIIDESGMPKERFSAEFPKEGPSILRIQQVVRGDSAAYFCASSPGLEAFFGQGTRLTVV.

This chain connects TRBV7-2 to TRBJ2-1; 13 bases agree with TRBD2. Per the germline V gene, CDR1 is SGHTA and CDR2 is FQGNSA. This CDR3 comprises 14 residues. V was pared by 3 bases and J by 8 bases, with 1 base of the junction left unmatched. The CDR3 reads CASSFGLAGDEQFF. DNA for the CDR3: TGTGCCAGCAGCTTTGGACTAGCGGGGGATGAGCAGTTCTTC.

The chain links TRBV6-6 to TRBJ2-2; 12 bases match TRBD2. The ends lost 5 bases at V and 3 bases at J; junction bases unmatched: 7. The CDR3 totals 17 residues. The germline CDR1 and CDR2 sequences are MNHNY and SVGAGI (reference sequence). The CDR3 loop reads CASSRLAGAPDTGELFF. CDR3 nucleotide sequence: TGTGCCAGCAGTCGACTAGCGGGGGCTCCCGACACCGGGGAGCTGTTTTTT.